Listed here are 19 T cell receptor beta chains from one sample, sequenced in a study of T cell responses to AZD1222 COVID-19 vaccine. The data were produced by immunoSEQ multiplex PCR, yet TCRdb's version contains in-frame clones alone and is incomplete. The table shows 45,000 to 65,000 clones, with 80% to 90% occurring only once. This material consisted of peripheral blood, taken 28 days after the second AZD1222 dose. The receptors derive from an adult who received the AZD1222 COVID-19 vaccine.

This sequence joins TRBV6-1 and TRBJ1-4; D is unresolved. The CDR3 has 17 residues. Germline V lookup: CDR1 MNHNS, CDR2 SASEGT. Trimming took off 3 bases at V and 0 bases at J, with 14 bases between the two ends. For the CDR3, the DNA is TGTGCCAGCAGTGATTGGTACGGCACAACAACTAATGAAAAACTGTTTTTT. Its translation: CASSDWYGTTTNEKLFF.

The rearrangement uses TRBV10-2 and TRBJ2-7, with D perhaps TRBD2 (6 bases). The germline gives CDR1 WSHSY, CDR2 SAAADI. Between the trimmed V and J ends, which lost 8 bases and 5 bases, there was a span of 13 bases. This CDR3 region has 12 residues. CDR3: CASGIGSNEQYF. DNA of the CDR3: TGCGCCAGCGGGATCGGGAGTAACGAGCAGTACTTC.

The genes are TRBV6-4 and TRBJ1-5; a possible D gene is TRBD1 (5 bases). Germline CDR1 MRHNA, CDR2 SNTAGT. CDR3 length: 13 residues. Trimming removed 6 bases at V and 4 bases at J, with 10 bases between. The CDR3 spells CASSGGLNQPQHF. CDR3 coding DNA: TGTGCCAGCAGCGGGGGTCTGAATCAGCCCCAGCATTTT.

As DNA, the CDR3 is TGTGCCAGCAGCTCCGGACAGGGGGCTGGGGGCTACACCTTC. Translated: CASSSGQGAGGYTF. V is TRBV7-9 and J is TRBJ1-2; 11 bases are shared with TRBD1. CDR1 and CDR2 from the germline V gene are SEHNR and FQNEAQ (reference sequence). The ends lost 4 bases at V and 8 bases at J; junction bases unmatched: 6. The CDR3 contains 14 residues.

This clone was observed once. The chain joins TRBV28 to TRBJ1-5; a weak D match, TRBD1 (6 bases). The CDR3 is made up of 15 amino acids. Germline lookup yields CDR1 MDHEN and CDR2 SYDVKM. V was trimmed by 5 bases and J by 4 bases, leaving 15 bases between them. CDR3 sequence: CASSQQGRGNQPQHF. The CDR3 coding sequence is TGTGCCAGCAGTCAACAGGGTCGGGGTAATCAGCCCCAGCATTTT.

This chain links TRBV3-1 (or the pseudogene TRBV3-2) with TRBJ1-2; D possibly corresponds to TRBD1 (6 bases). Germline-derived CDR1 and CDR2 are LGHDT and YNNKEL (reference sequence). V was shortened by 5 bases and J by 6 bases, with 13 bases between the two germline ends. CDR3 length: 13 residues. CDR3 bases: TGTGCCAGCAGCTGGGGGGGGCACGATGGCTACACCTTC. Residues: CASSWGGHDGYTF.

This clone has just one count. The chain combines TRBV6-5 with TRBJ1-3; D not certain. From germline, CDR1 is MNHEY and CDR2 SVGAGI. Trimming pared 5 bases from V and 2 bases from J, leaving 10 bases between. The CDR3 is made up of 14 amino acids. In nucleotides, the CDR3 is TGTGCCAGCAGTAACGGGTCTCCTGGAAACACCATATATTTT. It specifies CASSNGSPGNTIYF.

This chain uses TRBV2 with TRBJ2-4, with a tentative D call TRBD1 (5 bases). The length of the CDR3 is 13 residues. V lost 8 bases to trimming and J lost 8 bases, with 16 bases between them. Germline V lookup: CDR1 SNHLY, CDR2 FYNNEI. The CDR3 nucleotides read TGTGCCAGCCTCGGGCAGGGCAGAGACATTCAGTACTTC. Translation gives CASLGQGRDIQYF.

This chain joins TRBV24-1 and TRBJ2-6, with TRBD1 matching 11 bases. Germline V lookup: CDR1 KGHDR, CDR2 SFDVKD. CDR3 length: 16 amino acids. Germline trimming cut 4 bases from V and 6 bases from J; bases unmatched to any gene: 4. CDR3 coding DNA: TGTGCCACCAGTGACACGGACAGGGGGCTGGCCAACGTCCTGACTTTC. Translating it yields CATSDTDRGLANVLTF.

J is TRBJ2-7 and V is TRBV19, with TRBD2 matching 10 bases. The CDR3 has 14 residues. Germline V CDR1 and CDR2: LNHDA, SQIVND (reference sequence). The V segment lost 3 bases and the J segment 3 bases; nucleotides outside the gene matches: 2. CDR3 nucleotides: TGTGCCAGTAGTATCGCTAGCGGGAGCTACGAGCAGTACTTC. This sequence encodes CASSIASGSYEQYF.

The genes are TRBV3-1 (or the pseudogene TRBV3-2) and TRBJ2-1, with D uncertain. The germline CDR1 and CDR2 sequences are LGHDT and YNNKEL (reference sequence). The CDR3 is made up of 19 amino acids. The germline V and J ends were trimmed by 4 bases and 1 base, with 23 bases remaining between them. DNA for the CDR3: TGTGCCAGCAGCCCCCAAGGACCTGGTTTATTCGGATCCTACAATGAGCAGTTCTTC. Residues: CASSPQGPGLFGSYNEQFF.

This chain links TRBV3-1 (or the pseudogene TRBV3-2) with TRBJ1-2, with 9 bases identical to TRBD1. Looked up from germline, CDR1 is LGHDT and CDR2 is YNNKEL (reference sequence). CDR3 length: 16 residues. After removal of 1 base from V and 3 bases from J, the junction contained 6 bases not matched to a gene. CDR3 DNA: TGTGCCAGCAGCCAAGGGCTAGGGGACAGGGACTATGGCTACACCTTC. This encodes CASSQGLGDRDYGYTF.

The chain uses TRBV7-2 and TRBJ2-7, with 7 bases fitting TRBD2. Trimming took 8 bases from V and 2 from J; bases not matched to a gene: 6. The CDR3 covers 13 residues. CDR1 and CDR2 (germline): SGHTA, FQGNSA. CDR3 loop: CASRLAPPYEQYF. As DNA, the CDR3 is TGTGCCAGCCGACTAGCCCCCCCCTACGAGCAGTACTTC. The whole variable domain, filled in from reference TRBV7-2 and TRBJ2-7, reads GAGVSQSPSNKVTEKGKDVELRCDPISGHTALYWYRQSLGQGLEFLIYFQGNSAPDKSGLPSDRFSAERTGGSVSTLTIQRTQQEDSAVYLCASRLAPPYEQYFGPGTRLTVT.

V is TRBV27 and J is TRBJ2-3, with 7 bases matching TRBD2. With V trimmed by 3 bases and J by 6 bases, 24 bases remained unmatched. The germline gives CDR1 MNHEY, CDR2 SMNVEV (reference sequence). The CDR3 runs to 20 residues. CDR3 in DNA: TGTGCCAGCAGTTTCCGGCCGGGAGTGGTGGAGCGGGAAGGGTCGGATACGCAGTATTTT. Translated: CASSFRPGVVEREGSDTQYF.

This clone was seen more than once but under ten times. The chain links TRBV4-2 to TRBJ2-1; TRBD2 agrees at 10 bases. The CDR3 has 17 amino acids. Germline assignment: CDR1 LGHNA and CDR2 YNFKEQ. Trimming cost V 1 base and J 2 bases; bases outside gene matches: 5. Here the CDR3 reads CASSQGSGLAAYNEQFF. CDR3 in DNA: TGTGCCAGCAGCCAAGGATCCGGACTAGCGGCCTACAATGAGCAGTTCTTC.

This clone has only one observation. The V and J genes are TRBV7-9 and TRBJ2-2; D is tentatively TRBD1 or TRBD2 (5 bases each). Trimming took off 5 bases at V and 2 bases at J, with 15 bases between the two ends. Germline V lookup: CDR1 SEHNR, CDR2 FQNEAQ (reference sequence). The CDR3 is 16 residues long. This CDR3 is CASSQARGPNTGELFF. CDR3 nucleotide sequence: TGTGCCAGCAGCCAGGCTAGGGGACCTAACACCGGGGAGCTGTTTTTT.

This rearrangement joins TRBV5-6 to TRBJ1-1; D gene ambiguous. CDR3 size: 11 residues. Trimming took off 0 bases at V and 11 bases at J, with 8 bases between the two ends. Germline CDR1 and CDR2: SGHDT and YYEEEE. The CDR3 here is CASSLGPMAFF. In DNA, the CDR3 is TGTGCCAGCAGCTTGGGGCCTATGGCTTTCTTT.

The genes are TRBV11-2 and TRBJ2-7; no definite D call. The CDR3 extends over 11 amino acids. Trimming shortened V by 4 bases and J by 9 bases, and 10 bases separated the two germline ends. Germline V gene sequence: CDR1 SGHAT, CDR2 FQNNGV. Written as DNA, the CDR3 is TGTGCCAGCAGCTCCGCGACAAGGCAGTACTTC. Its translation: CASSSATRQYF.

The rearrangement links TRBV7-8 to TRBJ2-7; 10 bases line up with TRBD2. The germline CDR1 and CDR2 sequences are SGHVS and FQNEAQ. V gave up 5 bases and J gave up 5 bases; unmatched junction bases: 9. The CDR3 covers 15 residues. CDR3 sequence: CASSTRTSGGNEQYF. In DNA, the CDR3 is TGTGCCAGCAGCACTAGGACTAGCGGTGGGAACGAGCAGTACTTC.